This T cell receptor beta chain was documented in a study of blood T cell repertoires in COVID-19 (dated by TCRdb to about 2020). Background on the whole study: Samples covering the acute and convalescent phases of COVID-19 were provided by collaborators in the United States, Italy and Spain. HLA class I and class II types, where available, came from metadata supplied by the sample provider rather than from assay-based typing. The sample metadata nearly always contained a de-identified subject ID, COVID-19 status, age in years and sex. The repertoires were released in a freely available public database intended as a resource for research on the immune response to SARS-CoV-2. The material from the prospective study consisted of cDNA or gDNA derived from T cells, B-cell-depleted T cells, or PBMCs. Samples came from the ongoing ImmuneRACE study (first 160 participants) plus 1,254 subjects from 6 global collaborators. The dataset comprised deeply sampled blood TCRbeta repertoires from subjects exposed to, actively infected with, or recovered from COVID-19.

From cysteine to phenylalanine, the CDR3 is 14 amino acids long. Just the 42-base CDR3 DNA is kept, in frame starting at base 1. CDR1 and CDR2 were assigned from the germline V gene as SGHTA and FQGNSA. The V and J ends are trimmed by 5 bases and 4 bases, leaving 11 bases between them. In regard to this clone: Its antigen is unknown. Base qualities are missing; no much larger clone stands one base away.

What the study reported, not specific to this receptor: How much clinical and demographic metadata was included differed by source and by participant, and the metadata was provided uncurated.

Participants in the prospective study were aged about 18 to 95 years, lived in about two dozen United States geographic areas, and enrolled through a virtual design. To assign participants to cohorts, the prospective study relied on clinical history that participants themselves reported in a screening survey and a study questionnaire. Recovered participants in ImmuneRACE Cohort 3 were defined as having two consecutive negative NP/OP PCR tests, clearance from a healthcare professional, or resolution of symptoms. In the prospective study, mobile phlebotomists collected whole blood, serum and a nasopharyngeal or oropharyngeal swab from each participant. Prospective study participants could optionally give additional blood draws and questionnaires over an approximately 2-month period. Before DNA extraction, prospective study blood samples were shipped either frozen or at room temperature. The immunoSEQ Assay, a bias-controlled multiplex PCR, was used to amplify TCRbeta CDR3 regions from genomic DNA. The original methods were these. Within the assay, amplification of reference gene primers was used to estimate how many nucleated cells each sample contained. To quantify the absolute abundance of each unique TCRbeta CDR3 rearrangement, sequence reads were collapsed and filtered. For each sample, productive Simpson clonality was calculated by taking the square root of Simpson's diversity index across productive rearrangements. In its TCRdb copy, this immuneACCESS table keeps in-frame sequences only and misses some clones. Where compared with another copy, unresolved V genes explain less than half of these, and the others have no known cause. That table supplies the V and J calls and clone size; D and trimming were determined from the DNA. The sample yields 200,000 to 250,000 clones; approximately 80% were counted once. The ten largest clones represent approximately 1.8% of the sample.

This TCR derives from a man between 60 and 75 years old who had recovered from COVID-19. The chain is encoded by TRBV7-2 joined to TRBJ2-2, with the D gene call left open. The sequencing input was PBMCs or T cells enriched from blood (not recorded which). The encoded CDR3 is CASSPTKSTGELFF. The sequenced DNA: TGTGCCAGCAGCCCAACAAAGTCCACCGGGGAGCTGTTTTTT. Full variable domain (CDR3 extended with the reference TRBV7-2 and TRBJ2-2 proteins): GAGVSQSPSNKVTEKGKDVELRCDPISGHTALYWYRQSLGQGLEFLIYFQGNSAPDKSGLPSDRFSAERTGGSVSTLTIQRTQQEDSAVYLCASSPTKSTGELFFGEGSRLTVL.